Below are 20 T cell receptor beta chains sequenced from a single sample in a study of human T cells and chemical hapten exposure. TCRdb reprocessed the RACE reads via MiXCR and lists one record per CDR3 protein. The repertoire consists of more than 300,000 distinct CDR3 sequences, with approximately 5% occurring once and the leading ten covering around 8%. Time point: pre-sensitization, week 0. As to treatment: therapeutic diphenylcyclopropenone sensitization with weekly scalp DPC. The input for sequencing was whole blood, taken in connection with sensitization to the hapten diphenylcyclopropenone (DPC). These receptors all come from a young woman with alopecia areata. Some clones in this sample may be carry-over from other donors' samples.

This clonotype was recorded at least ten times. The rearrangement joins TRBV18 to TRBJ2-3; tentatively, D is TRBD1 or TRBD2 (5 bases each). V was cut by 2 bases and J by 1 base, with 10 bases left in between. The CDR3 spans 15 residues. Germline V gene data show CDR1 as KGHSH and CDR2 as LQKENI. This CDR3 reads CASSPGGVGTDTQYF. In DNA form, the CDR3 reads TGTGCCAGCTCACCAGGGGGTGTGGGCACAGATACGCAGTATTTT.

The sample holds many counts of this clonotype. The rearrangement links TRBV7-9 to TRBJ1-5, with D unresolved. V was clipped by 4 bases and J by 4 bases, with 14 bases between them. The CDR3 length is 15 residues. In germline, CDR1 is SEHNR, CDR2 FQNEAQ (reference sequence). CDR3 bases: TGTGCCAGCAGCTCAGACCGGGAGACTAATCAGCCCCAGCATTTT. Protein: CASSSDRETNQPQHF. The full variable domain, completed using reference TRBV7-9 and TRBJ1-5, is DTGVSQNPRHKITKRGQNVTFRCDPISEHNRLYWYRQTLGQGPEFLTYFQNEAQLEKSRLLSDRFSAERPKGSFSTLEIQRTEQGDSAMYLCASSSDRETNQPQHFGDGTRLSIL.

This clonotype has ten or more counts. The gene calls are TRBV6-2 or TRBV6-3 and TRBJ1-2, with D tentatively TRBD1 (5 bases). This CDR3 comprises 15 residues. Trimming took 2 bases from V and 2 from J, leaving 12 bases between them. In germline, CDR1 is MNHEY, CDR2 SVGEGT. In DNA form, the CDR3 reads TGTGCCAGCAGTTACCACAGGACGGTCAACTATGGCTACACCTTC. Amino acids: CASSYHRTVNYGYTF.

Here the CDR3 DNA reads TGTGCCAGCAGTCCCCGGGACAGGGGTAATTCACCCCTCCACTTT. It yields the protein CASSPRDRGNSPLHF. This sequence joins TRBV6-2 or TRBV6-3 and TRBJ1-6; TRBD1 matches at 10 bases. V was clipped by 5 bases and J by 6 bases; unmatched bases: 4. The CDR3 runs 15 residues. Germline CDR1 is MNHEY and CDR2 is SVGEGT.

The sample holds many counts of this clonotype. Written as DNA, the CDR3 is TGTGCCAGCTCTGGACAGGGGAAGGCCTACAATGAGCAGTTCTTC. Amino acid sequence: CASSGQGKAYNEQFF. The chain links TRBV28 to TRBJ2-1; 9 nucleotides match TRBD1. Germline CDR1 reads MDHEN; CDR2 reads SYDVKM. V was clipped by 8 bases and J by 2 bases; unmatched bases: 7. CDR3 size: 15 residues.

The chain has TRBV7-9 and TRBJ1-2, with D perhaps matching TRBD1 (5 bases). The V gene lost 7 bases and the J gene lost 4 bases, with 19 bases spanning the gap. CDR3 length equals 15 residues. Germline V lookup: CDR1 SEHNR, CDR2 FQNEAQ (reference sequence). The CDR3 spells CASTLGAGLGYGYTF. In DNA form, the CDR3 reads TGTGCCAGCACACTAGGGGCGGGACTTGGCTATGGCTACACCTTC.

This clonotype has a count of ten or more. The V call is TRBV6-2 or TRBV6-3, the J call TRBJ2-1; 7 positions match TRBD2. Trimming removed 8 bases from V and 0 bases from J; junction bases left unmatched: 7. Germline CDR1 and CDR2: MNHEY and SVGEGT. The CDR3 is 15 amino acids. CDR3 nucleotide sequence: TGTGCCAGCTCAGAAGCGGGGTACTCCTACAATGAGCAGTTCTTC. Amino acid sequence: CASSEAGYSYNEQFF.

At least ten counts were recorded for this clonotype. J is TRBJ1-1 and V is TRBV7-9; the D is unclear. The CDR3 has 11 amino acids. The V end lost 5 bases, the J end lost 11 bases, and 12 bases lay between the germline ends. Per the germline V gene, CDR1 is SEHNR and CDR2 is FQNEAQ (reference sequence). CDR3 amino acids: CASSLGRAAFF. The CDR3 nucleotides are TGTGCCAGCAGCCTTGGACGCGCGGCTTTCTTT.

This clonotype was recorded many times. This chain uses TRBV5-1 with TRBJ2-5, with 7 bases fitting TRBD2. The CDR3 length is 16 residues. V shed 3 bases, J shed 3 bases, and the junction held 11 bases outside the gene matches. CDR1 and CDR2 from the germline V gene are SGHRS and YFSETQ. The chain's CDR3 is CASSSEPAGVEETQYF. The DNA of the CDR3 is TGCGCCAGCAGCTCGGAGCCCGCGGGGGTAGAAGAGACCCAGTACTTC.

Only a few counts were recorded for this clonotype. The rearrangement joins TRBV6-2 or TRBV6-3 to TRBJ1-5; 8 positions agree with TRBD1. The CDR3 length is 14 residues. Per the germline V gene, CDR1 is MNHEY and CDR2 is SVGEGT. The trim removed 6 bases at V and 5 bases at J, leaving 6 bases unmatched. CDR3 in amino acids: CASRTDRGYQPQHF. In nucleotides, the CDR3 is TGTGCCAGCAGGACCGACAGGGGTTATCAGCCCCAGCATTTT.

V gene TRBV24-1 combines with J gene TRBJ2-2; D possibly corresponds to TRBD2 (5 bases). Trimming cost V 10 bases and J 2 bases, with 19 bases left between them. The length of the CDR3 is 16 residues. Germline V CDR1 and CDR2: KGHDR, SFDVKD. CDR3 bases: TGTGCCACTTCCCCGGCGGAGACGGGAAACACCGGGGAGCTGTTTTTT. Translation gives CATSPAETGNTGELFF.

This clonotype was counted only a few times. The chain combines TRBV7-2 with TRBJ2-7; D may be TRBD2 (5 bases). The V end was cut by 5 bases, the J end by 3 bases, with 14 bases between. The length of the CDR3 is 14 residues. Germline V lookup: CDR1 SGHTA, CDR2 FQGNSA. The CDR3: CASSATTWNYEQYF. CDR3 nucleotide sequence: TGTGCCAGCAGCGCGACTACGTGGAACTACGAGCAGTACTTC.

This clonotype was seen many times. The chain has TRBV3-1 and TRBJ2-7; TRBD2 aligns across 8 bases. V shed 2 bases, J shed 3 bases, and the junction held 9 bases outside the gene matches. This CDR3 spans 16 amino acids. The germline CDR1 and CDR2 sequences are LGHDT and YNNKEL (reference sequence). This chain's CDR3 is CASSQIGGAVSYEQYF. CDR3 DNA sequence: TGTGCCAGCAGCCAAATCGGGGGGGCAGTTAGCTACGAGCAGTACTTC.

This clonotype was recorded many times. The CDR3 nucleotides read TGCGCCAGCAGCGAGGGGGGCCCGGAGGGTACGCAGTATTTT. Translated, it gives CASSEGGPEGTQYF. V is TRBV5-1 and J is TRBJ2-3; tentatively, D is TRBD1 or TRBD2 (6 bases each). Trimming removed 4 bases at V and 8 bases at J, with 17 bases between. The CDR3 extends over 14 amino acids. The V gene's germline CDR1 is SGHRS and CDR2 YFSETQ.

This clonotype was seen many times. V usage is TRBV18 and J usage is TRBJ2-1; a possible D gene is TRBD1 (6 bases). With 4 bases removed from V and 7 bases from J, the gap between germline ends came to 14 bases. Germline CDR1 and CDR2: KGHSH and LQKENI. The CDR3 consists of 14 residues. The CDR3 region is CASSLPPRGNEQFF. The CDR3 bases are TGTGCCAGCTCACTCCCCCCAAGGGGGAATGAGCAGTTCTTC.

This clonotype came up many times. This chain connects TRBV4-1 to TRBJ1-2, with a possible D match to TRBD1 (5 bases). Germline lookup yields CDR1 MGHRA and CDR2 YSYEKL. Deletions cut 0 bases from V and 4 bases from J, with 15 bases between. CDR3 length: 16 residues. This CDR3 is CASSQDHGGSVYGYTF. In nucleotides, the CDR3 is TGCGCCAGCAGCCAAGATCACGGGGGAAGTGTCTATGGCTACACCTTC.

This clonotype showed up many times. The genes are TRBV13 and TRBJ2-7, with 14 nucleotides matching TRBD2. CDR1 PRHDT and CDR2 FYEKMQ come from the germline V gene (reference sequence). After removal of 5 bases from V and 6 bases from J, the junction contained 6 bases not matched to a gene. CDR3 length: 15 amino acids. The CDR3 loop reads CASSPRLAGGPEQYF. CDR3 in DNA: TGTGCCAGCAGCCCCAGACTAGCGGGGGGGCCCGAGCAGTACTTC.

This clonotype was seen a few times. The chain joins TRBV3-1 to TRBJ2-3; D ambiguous. Trimming stripped 4 bases from V and 5 bases from J, with 22 bases between. The CDR3 runs to 17 residues. Germline V gene sequence: CDR1 LGHDT, CDR2 YNNKEL (reference sequence). The CDR3 sequence: CASSLLSRTGPRDTQYF. DNA of the CDR3: TGTGCCAGCAGCCTGTTATCGCGGACGGGCCCCCGAGATACGCAGTATTTT.

V is TRBV6-2 or TRBV6-3 and J is TRBJ2-7; D may be TRBD2 (5 bases). The CDR3 spans 14 residues. V lost 0 bases to trimming and J lost 3 bases, with 9 bases between them. The germline CDR1 and CDR2 sequences are MNHEY and SVGEGT. The CDR3 reads CASSYSYGSYEQYF. CDR3 sequence (DNA): TGTGCCAGCAGTTACTCGTATGGGAGCTACGAGCAGTACTTC.

This clonotype was observed once. The chain has TRBV6-4 and TRBJ2-3; 7 nucleotides match TRBD1. This CDR3 is 16 amino acids long. CDR1 is MRHNA, CDR2 SNTAGT, per germline. The J segment lost 0 bases and the V segment lost 1 base, leaving 4 bases of the junction unmatched. The CDR3 loop reads CASSDLGTASTDTQYF. CDR3 nucleotides: TGTGCCAGCAGTGACTTGGGGACAGCTAGCACAGATACGCAGTATTTT.